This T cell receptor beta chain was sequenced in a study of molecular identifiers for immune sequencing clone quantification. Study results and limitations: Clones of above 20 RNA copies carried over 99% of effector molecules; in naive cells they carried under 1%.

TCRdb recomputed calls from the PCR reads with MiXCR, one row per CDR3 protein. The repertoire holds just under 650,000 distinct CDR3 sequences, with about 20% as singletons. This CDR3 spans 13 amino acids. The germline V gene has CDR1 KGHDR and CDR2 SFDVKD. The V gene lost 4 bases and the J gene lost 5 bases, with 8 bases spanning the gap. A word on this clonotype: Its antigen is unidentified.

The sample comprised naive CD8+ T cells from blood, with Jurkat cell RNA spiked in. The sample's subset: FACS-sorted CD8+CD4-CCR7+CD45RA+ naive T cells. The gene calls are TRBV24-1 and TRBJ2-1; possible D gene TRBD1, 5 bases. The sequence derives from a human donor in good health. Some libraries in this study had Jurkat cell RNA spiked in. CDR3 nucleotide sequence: TGTGCCACCAGTGAAGGGGCAAACAATGAGCAGTTCTTC. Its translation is CATSEGANNEQFF.